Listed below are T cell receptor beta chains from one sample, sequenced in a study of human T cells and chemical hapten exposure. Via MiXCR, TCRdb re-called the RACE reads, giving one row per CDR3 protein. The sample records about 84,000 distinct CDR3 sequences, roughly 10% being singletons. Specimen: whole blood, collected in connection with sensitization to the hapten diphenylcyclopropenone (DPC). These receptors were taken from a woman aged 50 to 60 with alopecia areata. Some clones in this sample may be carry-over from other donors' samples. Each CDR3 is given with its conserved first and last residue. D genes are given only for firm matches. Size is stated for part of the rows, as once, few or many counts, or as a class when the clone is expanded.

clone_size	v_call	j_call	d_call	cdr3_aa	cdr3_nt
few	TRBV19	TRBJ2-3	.	CASSITQDPSTDTQYF	TGTGCCAGTAGTATAACCCAGGACCCAAGCACAGATACGCAGTATTTT
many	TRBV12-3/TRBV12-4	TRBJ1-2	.	CASSSGRAFYGYTF	TGTGCCAGCAGTTCCGGCAGGGCCTTCTATGGCTACACCTTC
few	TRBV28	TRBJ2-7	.	CASRRAGSVYEQYF	TGTGCCAGCAGACGTGCCGGGTCGGTCTACGAGCAGTACTTC
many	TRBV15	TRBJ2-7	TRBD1	CATSRAGDSYEQYF	TGTGCCACCAGCAGAGCAGGGGACAGCTACGAGCAGTACTTC
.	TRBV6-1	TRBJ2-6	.	CASSAQSGANVLTF	TGTGCCAGCAGTGCACAGTCTGGGGCCAACGTCCTGACTTTC
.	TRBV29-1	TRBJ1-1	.	CSVVKGGNTEAFF	TGCAGCGTTGTTAAGGGGGGCAACACTGAAGCTTTCTTT
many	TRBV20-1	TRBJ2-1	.	CSARRPEGYNEQFF	TGCAGTGCTAGGCGGCCCGAGGGGTACAATGAGCAGTTCTTC
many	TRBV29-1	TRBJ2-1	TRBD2	CSVVGLAGGYNEQFF	TGCAGCGTTGTCGGCCTAGCGGGGGGTTACAATGAGCAGTTCTTC
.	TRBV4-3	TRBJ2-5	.	CASSFGQETQYF	TGCGCCAGCAGCTTCGGCCAAGAGACCCAGTACTTC
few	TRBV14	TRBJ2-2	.	CASSPYSRANTGELFF	TGTGCCAGCAGCCCTTACTCCCGGGCGAACACCGGGGAGCTGTTTTTT
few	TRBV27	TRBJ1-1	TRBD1	CASSLSPNTGGLMNTEAFF	TGTGCCAGCAGTCTAAGCCCTAACACAGGGGGCCTAATGAACACTGAAGCTTTCTTT
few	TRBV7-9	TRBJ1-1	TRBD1	CASSFPGQGKVSSEAFF	TGTGCCAGCAGCTTCCCCGGACAGGGTAAAGTTTCGTCGGAAGCTTTCTTT
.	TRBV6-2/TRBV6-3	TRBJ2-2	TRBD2	CASSYEGGDTGELFF	TGTGCCAGCAGTTACGAGGGAGGGGACACCGGGGAGCTGTTTTTT
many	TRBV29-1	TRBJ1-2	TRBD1	CSVEGYRDRGDYGYTF	TGCAGCGTTGAAGGATACCGGGACAGGGGAGACTATGGCTACACCTTC
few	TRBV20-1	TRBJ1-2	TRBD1	CSARVPRTGEGYGYTF	TGCAGTGCTAGAGTCCCCCGAACAGGGGAGGGCTATGGCTACACCTTC
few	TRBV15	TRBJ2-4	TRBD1	CATSRATGGLAKNIQYF	TGTGCCACCAGCAGAGCGACAGGGGGGCTAGCCAAAAACATTCAGTACTTC
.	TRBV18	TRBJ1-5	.	CASSNEYRGLSNQPQHF	TGTGCCAGCTCCAATGAGTACCGGGGATTGAGCAATCAGCCCCAGCATTTT
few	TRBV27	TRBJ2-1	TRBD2	CASRKSGASSYNEQFF	TGTGCCAGCAGGAAGAGCGGGGCAAGCTCCTACAATGAGCAGTTCTTC
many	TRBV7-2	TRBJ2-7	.	CASSLAAYEQYF	TGTGCCAGCAGCTTAGCAGCCTACGAGCAGTACTTC
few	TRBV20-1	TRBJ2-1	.	CSARDSRSALGNEQFF	TGCAGTGCTAGAGATTCGCGCTCCGCTCTCGGCAATGAGCAGTTCTTC
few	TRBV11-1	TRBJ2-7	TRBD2	CASSLERETYEQYF	TGTGCCAGCAGCTTGGAGCGGGAAACCTACGAGCAGTACTTC
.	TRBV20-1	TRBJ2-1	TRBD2	CSAKAGGFYNEQFF	TGCAGTGCCAAAGCGGGAGGCTTCTACAATGAGCAGTTCTTC
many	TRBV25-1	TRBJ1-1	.	CASSGPNRATEAFF	TGTGCCAGCAGTGGCCCCAACAGGGCAACTGAAGCTTTCTTT
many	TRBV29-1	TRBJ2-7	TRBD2	CSVELHSGRDYEQYF	TGCAGCGTTGAACTCCATAGCGGGAGGGACTACGAGCAGTACTTC
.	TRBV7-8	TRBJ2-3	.	CASSLGQRTDTQYF	TGTGCCAGCAGCCTGGGGCAGCGCACAGATACGCAGTATTTT
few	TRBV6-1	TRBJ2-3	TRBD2	CASSDSSGSGTDTQYF	TGTGCCAGCAGTGACTCTAGCGGGAGCGGAACAGATACGCAGTATTTT
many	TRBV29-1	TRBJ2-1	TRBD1	CSVSKQGAGEQFF	TGCAGCGTTTCAAAACAGGGGGCGGGCGAGCAGTTCTTC
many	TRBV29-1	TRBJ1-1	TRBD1	CSVGDRVATFF	TGCAGCGTCGGCGACAGGGTGGCAACTTTCTTT
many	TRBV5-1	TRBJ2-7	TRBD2	CASSAGLATYEQYF	TGCGCCAGCAGCGCGGGACTAGCGACCTACGAGCAGTACTTC
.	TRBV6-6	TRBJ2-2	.	CASSYVGRTLNTGELFF	TGTGCCAGCAGTTACGTAGGCCGAACCTTGAACACCGGGGAGCTGTTTTTT
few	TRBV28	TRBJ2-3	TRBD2	CASSFGVLAGANTDTQYF	TGTGCCAGCAGTTTTGGAGTACTAGCGGGAGCTAACACAGATACGCAGTATTTT
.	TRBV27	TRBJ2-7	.	CASSTRRASYEQYF	TGTGCCAGCAGTACCCGACGTGCTTCCTACGAGCAGTACTTC
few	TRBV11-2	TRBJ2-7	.	CASSPQWGSSYEQYF	TGTGCCAGCAGCCCTCAATGGGGGAGCTCCTACGAGCAGTACTTC
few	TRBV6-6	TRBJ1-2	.	CASSYSAPTNYGYTF	TGTGCCAGCAGTTACTCGGCCCCTACTAACTATGGCTACACCTTC